The clone carrying this T cell receptor (beta chain) came up once. This specimen belongs to a study of shared clonotypes between healthy human individuals. From germline, CDR1 is SGHTA and CDR2 FQGTGA. CDR3 length equals 14 residues. Trimming left V 0 bases short and J 6 bases short, with 12 bases between. Using immunoSEQ multiplex PCR, the repertoire was profiled, and TCRdb retains in-frame clones only, with some absent. The table lists approximately 2,000,000 clones, 85% to 95% of them singletons. This clonotype originated in a man younger than 35 in good health. Some clones in this sample may be carry-over from other donors' samples. Sequencing was done on a sample of naive CD4+ T cells from PBMCs. Stated subset: CD45RA+ positively selected. The chain uses TRBV7-3 and TRBJ2-7; either TRBD1 or TRBD2 may supply D (5 bases each). In nucleotides, the CDR3 is TGTGCCAGCAGCTTAACTAGCAGGGCGGGCGAGCAGTACTTC. This translates into CASSLTSRAGEQYF.